These 25 T cell receptor beta chains were all obtained from the same sample, sequenced in a study of T cell responses to AZD1222 COVID-19 vaccine. Assay used: immunoSEQ multiplex PCR; TCRdb lists only in-frame clones, some missing. This table holds about 120,000 clones, 88% found once. The sample here was peripheral blood, taken on day 0 of AZD1222 vaccination. Receptor source: an adult in good health.

This chain connects TRBV6-4 to TRBJ2-6, with 8 bases lining up with TRBD2. The CDR3 is 16 amino acids. The germline gives CDR1 MRHNA, CDR2 SNTAGT. Losses at the gene ends were 6 bases for V and 4 bases for J; bases not matched to a gene: 8. CDR3 amino acids: CASSASGSTGANVLTF. CDR3 DNA: TGTGCCAGCAGCGCGAGCGGGAGTACAGGGGCCAACGTCCTGACTTTC.

This sequence joins TRBV2 and TRBJ1-5; TRBD1 agrees at 9 bases. V shed 6 bases, J shed 1 base, and the junction held 4 bases outside the gene matches. Germline CDR1 SNHLY, CDR2 FYNNEI. The CDR3 consists of 15 residues. CDR3 protein: CASSADRGSNQPQHF. For the CDR3, the DNA is TGTGCCAGCAGCGCCGACAGGGGGAGCAATCAGCCCCAGCATTTT. The full variable domain, completed using reference TRBV2 and TRBJ1-5, is EPEVTQTPSHQVTQMGQEVILRCVPISNHLYFYWYRQILGQKVEFLVSFYNNEISEKSEIFDDQFSVERPDGSNFTLKIRSTKLEDSAMYFCASSADRGSNQPQHFGDGTRLSIL.

The sample holds one count of this clone. The chain combines TRBV27 with TRBJ1-6; D is ambiguous. The ends were cut back, 8 bases at V and 10 bases at J, with 9 bases in the middle. CDR1 MNHEY and CDR2 SMNVEV come from the germline V gene (reference sequence). The CDR3 sequence is 11 residues long. Here the CDR3 DNA reads TGTGCCAGCCCCCTAGGATCACCCCTCCACTTT. Encoded protein: CASPLGSPLHF.

The CDR3 DNA follows: TGTGCCAGTAGTATAGATCCACGCAGGGTCTATGGCTACACCTTC. Its protein product is CASSIDPRRVYGYTF. The rearrangement joins TRBV19 to TRBJ1-2; perhaps TRBD1 as D (5 bases). Germline loops: CDR1 LNHDA, CDR2 SQIVND (reference sequence). The CDR3 has 15 amino acids. V lost 0 bases and J lost 4, with 12 bases in between.

The chain links TRBV6-1 to TRBJ1-5; no definite D call. CDR1 MNHNS and CDR2 SASEGT come from the germline V gene. The CDR3 spans 14 residues. V lost 1 base, J lost 0 bases, and 4 bases lay in between. In DNA form, the CDR3 reads TGTGCCAGCAGTGAAGGGAATAGCAATCAGCCCCAGCATTTT. This gives the protein CASSEGNSNQPQHF.

The rearrangement links TRBV27 to TRBJ2-2, with 9 bases fitting TRBD2. The CDR3 sequence is 15 residues long. V lost 6 bases, J lost 5 bases, and 7 bases stayed unmatched. Germline V gives CDR1 MNHEY, CDR2 SMNVEV (reference sequence). As DNA, the CDR3 is TGTGCCAGCAGCCCGACTAGCGGAGTTACCGGGGAGCTGTTTTTT. Amino acids: CASSPTSGVTGELFF.

The V call is TRBV11-2, the J call TRBJ2-5; D remains unclear. V was shortened by 1 base and J by 0 bases, with 6 bases between the two germline ends. The CDR3 covers 14 residues. The germline V gene has CDR1 SGHAT and CDR2 FQNNGV. Here the CDR3 DNA reads TGTGCCAGCAGCTTAGTGCGGTACCAAGAGACCCAGTACTTC. This sequence encodes CASSLVRYQETQYF.

The J gene is TRBJ1-2, the V gene TRBV20-1, with TRBD1 matching 9 bases. The CDR3 consists of 15 residues. Germline values: CDR1 DFQATT, CDR2 SNEGSKA (reference sequence). V lost 3 bases and J lost 5; bases outside the gene matches: 10. The CDR3: CSASEPGQGRYGYTF. The CDR3 coding sequence is TGCAGTGCTAGTGAACCGGGACAGGGTCGATATGGCTACACCTTC.

The chain uses TRBV27 and TRBJ1-2; weak D call: TRBD1 (6 bases). The CDR3 is 12 amino acids. The germline CDR1 and CDR2 sequences are MNHEY and SMNVEV (reference sequence). Trimming pared 4 bases from V and 8 bases from J, leaving 11 bases between. CDR3: CASSSQGRGYTF. CDR3 coding DNA: TGTGCCAGCAGTTCACAGGGAAGAGGCTACACCTTC.

A word on this clone: The sample holds other DNA sequences that translate to the same CDR3. The chain joins TRBV12-3 or TRBV12-4 to TRBJ2-7; D is unresolved. The CDR3 runs to 13 residues. Trimming removed 0 bases at V and 1 base at J, with 4 bases between. CDR3: CASSLALSYEQYF. The CDR3 DNA follows: TGTGCCAGCAGTTTAGCCCTATCCTACGAGCAGTACTTC.

This clone was seen a handful of times. The chain recombines TRBV6-2 or TRBV6-3 with TRBJ2-7; D may be TRBD2 (6 bases). V was clipped by 2 bases and J by 3 bases, with 20 bases between them. Germline V gene sequence: CDR1 MNHEY, CDR2 SVGEGT. CDR3 length: 17 amino acids. Written as DNA, the CDR3 is TGTGCCAGCAGTTACCATCCGACTAGTCGATATATCTACGAGCAGTACTTC. Its translation is CASSYHPTSRYIYEQYF.

The chain is built from TRBV15 and TRBJ2-7; 8 bases are a match to TRBD1. The CDR3 consists of 13 residues. Germline V gene lookup returns CDR1 LNHNV and CDR2 YYDKDF (reference sequence). V was pared by 4 bases and J by 6 bases, with 5 bases of the junction left unmatched. The CDR3: CATSTSDRGEQYF. For the CDR3, the DNA is TGTGCCACCAGCACGAGCGACAGGGGCGAGCAGTACTTC.

The rearrangement uses TRBV9 and TRBJ2-7; D could derive from TRBD1 or TRBD2 (5 bases each). This CDR3 has 14 residues. Germline assignment: CDR1 SGDLS and CDR2 YYNGEE. Trimming stripped 2 bases from V and 2 bases from J, with 11 bases between. The CDR3 DNA follows: TGTGCCAGCAGCGTGGGGACGGTCCCCTACGAGCAGTACTTC. Protein: CASSVGTVPYEQYF.

This rearrangement joins TRBV6-2 or TRBV6-3 to TRBJ1-1, with 7 bases identical to TRBD1. Germline CDR1 reads MNHEY; CDR2 reads SVGEGT. V lost 0 bases to trimming and J lost 0 bases; unmatched junction nucleotides: 10. The CDR3 has 18 residues. The CDR3 is CASSYSTPGQNMNTEAFF. The DNA of the CDR3 is TGTGCCAGCAGTTACTCGACCCCGGGACAGAACATGAACACTGAAGCTTTCTTT.

The genes are TRBV30 and TRBJ1-1, with 10 nucleotides matching TRBD1. This CDR3 has 14 amino acids. V was pared by 5 bases and J by 5 bases, with 8 bases of the junction left unmatched. Germline loops: CDR1 GTSNPN, CDR2 SVGIG (reference sequence). CDR3 nucleotides: TGTGCCTGGTCCCGGGACAGGGGCGGGACTGAAGCTTTCTTT. It encodes CAWSRDRGGTEAFF.

This chain joins TRBV27 and TRBJ2-1; 10 nucleotides align to TRBD2. Germline CDR1 and CDR2: MNHEY and SMNVEV (reference sequence). This CDR3 contains 17 residues. After removal of 6 bases from V and 0 bases from J, the junction contained 8 bases not matched to a gene. CDR3 DNA sequence: TGTGCCAGCAGCAACTCCTTAGCGGGGGGCTCCTACAATGAGCAGTTCTTC. Its translation: CASSNSLAGGSYNEQFF.

The chain employs TRBV18 and TRBJ1-2; D gene uncertain. This CDR3 spans 14 amino acids. CDR1 and CDR2 (germline): KGHSH, LQKENI. The V gene lost 2 bases and the J gene lost 0 bases, with 7 bases spanning the gap. In DNA form, the CDR3 reads TGTGCCAGCTCACCAACAGAAGCTAACTATGGCTACACCTTC. Its protein product is CASSPTEANYGYTF. Together with reference TRBV18 and TRBJ1-2, the CDR3 gives the full variable domain: NAGVMQNPRHLVRRRGQEARLRCSPMKGHSHVYWYRQLPEEGLKFMVYLQKENIIDESGMPKERFSAEFPKEGPSILRIQQVVRGDSAAYFCASSPTEANYGYTFGSGTRLTVV.

The rearrangement uses TRBV28 and TRBJ2-6; D possibly corresponds to TRBD1 (5 bases). The germline CDR1 and CDR2 sequences are MDHEN and SYDVKM. V was clipped by 3 bases and J by 0 bases, with 15 bases between them. This CDR3 comprises 18 residues. The CDR3 loop reads CASSFHRMGSSGANVLTF. The CDR3, as DNA: TGTGCCAGCAGTTTCCACAGGATGGGCAGCTCTGGGGCCAACGTCCTGACTTTC.

This clone was recorded only once. V gene TRBV5-6 combines with J gene TRBJ1-2; D is possibly TRBD1 (6 bases). The V gene lost 1 base and the J gene lost 6 bases, with 16 bases spanning the gap. This CDR3 is built from 15 residues. Germline V lookup: CDR1 SGHDT, CDR2 YYEEEE. CDR3 residues: CASSLRFSDRDGYTF. As DNA, the CDR3 is TGTGCCAGCAGCTTGCGTTTTTCGGACAGAGATGGCTACACCTTC. The variable domain in full, with the rest retrieved from reference TRBV5-6 and TRBJ1-2, is DAGVTQSPTHLIKTRGQQVTLRCSPKSGHDTVSWYQQALGQGPQFIFQYYEEEERQRGNFPDRFSGHQFPNYSSELNVNALLLGDSALYLCASSLRFSDRDGYTFGSGTRLTVV.

The J gene is TRBJ1-1, the V gene TRBV6-1; 7 bases are shared with TRBD1. This CDR3 is built from 16 residues. The junction had 9 bases not matched to a gene; V was cut back by 0 bases and J by 5 bases. Germline lookup yields CDR1 MNHNS and CDR2 SASEGT. The CDR3 protein is CASSEAGQWSGTEAFF. Here the CDR3 DNA reads TGTGCCAGCAGTGAAGCGGGACAGTGGTCCGGGACTGAAGCTTTCTTT.

The chain recombines TRBV28 with TRBJ2-7, with D possibly matching TRBD1 (5 bases). Looked up from germline, CDR1 is MDHEN and CDR2 is SYDVKM. This CDR3 region has 17 residues. V gave up 6 bases and J gave up 6 bases, with 27 bases separating them. The CDR3: CASRQSLVGASAAEQYF. CDR3 in DNA: TGTGCCAGCAGACAAAGTCTGGTTGGGGCCTCCGCCGCCGAGCAGTACTTC.

The chain is built from TRBV3-1 (or the pseudogene TRBV3-2) and TRBJ2-7, with 11 positions matching TRBD1. CDR3 size: 15 residues. Germline values: CDR1 LGHDT, CDR2 YNNKEL (reference sequence). V gave up 2 bases and J gave up 5 bases; unmatched junction bases: 5. The CDR3: CASSQPGQGENEQYF. The DNA for the CDR3 is TGTGCCAGCAGCCAACCGGGACAGGGGGAAAACGAGCAGTACTTC.

This clone came up once. This sequence joins TRBV10-3 and TRBJ2-5; weak D call: TRBD2 (5 bases). Germline CDR1 and CDR2: ENHRY and SYGVKD. V was clipped by 3 bases and J by 4 bases, with 12 bases between them. This CDR3 is built from 14 residues. CDR3 sequence: CAISDPRVTETQYF. The CDR3, as DNA: TGTGCCATCAGTGATCCGCGGGTCACAGAGACCCAGTACTTC.

This clone has a single count. The genes are TRBV9 and TRBJ2-2; 8 bases match TRBD1. Losses at the gene ends were 3 bases for V and 0 bases for J; bases not matched to a gene: 13. Germline V gene data show CDR1 as SGDLS and CDR2 as YYNGEE. This CDR3 has 19 residues. CDR3 in DNA: TGTGCCAGCAGCGATCCGGCAGGGGGCTTCAGCGCGAACACCGGGGAGCTGTTTTTT. Protein: CASSDPAGGFSANTGELFF.

The chain couples TRBV19 to TRBJ2-5; TRBD2 is a possible D gene (5 bases). CDR3 length: 13 amino acids. The germline CDR1 and CDR2 sequences are LNHDA and SQIVND (reference sequence). Deletions cut 7 bases from V and 1 base from J, with 10 bases between. The CDR3 here is CASKEEFQETQYF. CDR3 bases: TGTGCCAGTAAGGAGGAGTTCCAAGAGACCCAGTACTTC.